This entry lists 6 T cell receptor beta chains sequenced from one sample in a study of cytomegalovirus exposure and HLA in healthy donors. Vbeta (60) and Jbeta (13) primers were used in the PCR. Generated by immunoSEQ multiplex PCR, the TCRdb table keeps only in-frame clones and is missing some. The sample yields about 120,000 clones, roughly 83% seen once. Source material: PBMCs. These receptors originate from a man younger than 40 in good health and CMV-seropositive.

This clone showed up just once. CDR3 nucleotide sequence: TGTGCCAGCTCTTCAGACGGGGCAGATACGCAGTATTTT. Translating gives CASSSDGADTQYF. The V and J genes are TRBV18 and TRBJ2-3; D might be TRBD2 (5 bases). This CDR3 contains 13 residues. Germline-derived CDR1 and CDR2 are KGHSH and LQKENI. The ends were cut back, 6 bases at V and 4 bases at J, with 11 bases in the middle.

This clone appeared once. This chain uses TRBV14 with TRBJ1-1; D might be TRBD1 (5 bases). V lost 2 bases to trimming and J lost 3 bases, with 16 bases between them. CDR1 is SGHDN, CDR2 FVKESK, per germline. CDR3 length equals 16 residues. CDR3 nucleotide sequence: TGTGCCAGCAGCCAATTCGAAGGGGCTCGGGACACTGAAGCTTTCTTT. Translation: CASSQFEGARDTEAFF.

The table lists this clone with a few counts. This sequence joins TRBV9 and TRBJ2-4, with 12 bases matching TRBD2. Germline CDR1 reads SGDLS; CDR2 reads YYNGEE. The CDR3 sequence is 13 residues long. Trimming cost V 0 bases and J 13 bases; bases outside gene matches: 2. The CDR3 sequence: CASSVATSGGQYF. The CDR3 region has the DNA TGTGCCAGCAGCGTAGCGACTAGCGGGGGACAGTACTTC.

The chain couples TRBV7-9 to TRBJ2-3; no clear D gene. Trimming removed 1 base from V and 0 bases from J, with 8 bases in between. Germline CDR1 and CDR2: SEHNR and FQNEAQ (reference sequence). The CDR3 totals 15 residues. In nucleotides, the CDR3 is TGTGCCAGCAGCTTAGGCATCGGGAGCACAGATACGCAGTATTTT. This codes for CASSLGIGSTDTQYF.

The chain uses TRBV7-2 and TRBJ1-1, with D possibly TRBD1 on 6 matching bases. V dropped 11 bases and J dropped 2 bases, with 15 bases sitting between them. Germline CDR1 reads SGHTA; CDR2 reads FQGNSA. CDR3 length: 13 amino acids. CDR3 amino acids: CASMRGPNTEAFF. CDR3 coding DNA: TGTGCCTCCATGCGGGGGCCAAACACTGAAGCTTTCTTT.

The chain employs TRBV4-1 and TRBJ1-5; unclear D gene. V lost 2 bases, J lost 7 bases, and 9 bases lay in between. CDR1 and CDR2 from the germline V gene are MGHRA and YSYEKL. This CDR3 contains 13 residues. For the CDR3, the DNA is TGCGCCAGCAGCCAAATCGAACGGCAGCCCCAGCATTTT. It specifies CASSQIERQPQHF.